This record looks at one TCR beta chain sequence and its context. V lost 3 bases and J lost 3; bases outside the gene matches: 1. Looked up from germline, CDR1 is LNHDA and CDR2 is SQIVND (reference sequence). This CDR3 comprises 16 residues. These data originate in a study of blood T cell repertoires in COVID-19. Overall study context: PBMCs, B-cell-depleted T cells, or T cells were the source of the cDNA or gDNA that made up the material.

Assay: immunoSEQ multiplex PCR; the TCRdb copy retains only in-frame clones and omits some. The sample contains around 170,000 clones, over 75% of which appear only once. This clonotype was obtained from a young woman who had recovered from COVID-19. Input material: PBMCs or T cells enriched from blood (not recorded which). The chain couples TRBV19 to TRBJ1-6, with 11 positions matching TRBD1. The CDR3 loop reads CASSMDRGLYNSPLHF. As DNA, the CDR3 is TGTGCCAGTAGTATGGACAGGGGGCTCTATAATTCACCCCTCCACTTT.